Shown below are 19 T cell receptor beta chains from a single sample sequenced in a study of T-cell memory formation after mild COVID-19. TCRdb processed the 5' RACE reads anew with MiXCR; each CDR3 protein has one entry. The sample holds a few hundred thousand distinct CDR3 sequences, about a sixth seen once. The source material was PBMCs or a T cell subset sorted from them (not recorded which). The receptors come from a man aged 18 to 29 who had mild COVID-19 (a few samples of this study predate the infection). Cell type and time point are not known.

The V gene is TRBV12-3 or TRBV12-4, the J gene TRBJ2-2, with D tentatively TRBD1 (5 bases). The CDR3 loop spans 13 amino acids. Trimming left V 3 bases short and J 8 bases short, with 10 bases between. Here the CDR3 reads CASSFGYRGELFF. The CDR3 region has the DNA TGTGCCAGCAGTTTTGGTTACAGGGGGGAGCTGTTTTTT.

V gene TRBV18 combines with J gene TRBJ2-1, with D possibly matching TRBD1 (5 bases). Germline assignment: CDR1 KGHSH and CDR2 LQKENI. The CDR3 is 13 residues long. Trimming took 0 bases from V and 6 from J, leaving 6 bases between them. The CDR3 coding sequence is TGTGCCAGCTCACCACCGGACATCAATGAGCAGTTCTTC. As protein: CASSPPDINEQFF. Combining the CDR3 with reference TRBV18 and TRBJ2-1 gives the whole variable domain NAGVMQNPRHLVRRRGQEARLRCSPMKGHSHVYWYRQLPEEGLKFMVYLQKENIIDESGMPKERFSAEFPKEGPSILRIQQVVRGDSAAYFCASSPPDINEQFFGPGTRLTVL.

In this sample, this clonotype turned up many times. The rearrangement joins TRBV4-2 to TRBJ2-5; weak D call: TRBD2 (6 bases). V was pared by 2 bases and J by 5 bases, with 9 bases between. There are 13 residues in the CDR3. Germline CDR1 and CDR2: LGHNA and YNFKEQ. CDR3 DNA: TGTGCCAGCAGCCAAACCCGGGGGGAGACCCAGTACTTC. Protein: CASSQTRGETQYF.

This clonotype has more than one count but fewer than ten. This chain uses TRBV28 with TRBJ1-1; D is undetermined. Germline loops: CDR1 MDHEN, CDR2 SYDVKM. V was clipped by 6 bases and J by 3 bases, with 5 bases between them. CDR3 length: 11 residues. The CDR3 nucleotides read TGTGCCAGCAGAATGGACACTGAAGCTTTCTTT. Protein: CASRMDTEAFF.

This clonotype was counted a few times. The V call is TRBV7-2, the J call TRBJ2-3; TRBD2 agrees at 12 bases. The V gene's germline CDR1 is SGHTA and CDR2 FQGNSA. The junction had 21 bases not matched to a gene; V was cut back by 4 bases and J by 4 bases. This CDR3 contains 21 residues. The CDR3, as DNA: TGTGCCAGCAGCTCACCGACTAGCGGGGGCCACTTTACCTCCTCACCAGATACGCAGTATTTT. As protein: CASSSPTSGGHFTSSPDTQYF.

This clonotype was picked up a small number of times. In nucleotides, the CDR3 is TGTGCCAGCAGTTTAGCGAGCAACGCGGGGGAGACCCAGTACTTC. Protein sequence: CASSLASNAGETQYF. The rearrangement uses TRBV12-3 or TRBV12-4 and TRBJ2-5; D is possibly TRBD2 (6 bases). The CDR3 is 15 amino acids. Trimming shortened V by 0 bases and J by 5 bases, and 13 bases separated the two germline ends.

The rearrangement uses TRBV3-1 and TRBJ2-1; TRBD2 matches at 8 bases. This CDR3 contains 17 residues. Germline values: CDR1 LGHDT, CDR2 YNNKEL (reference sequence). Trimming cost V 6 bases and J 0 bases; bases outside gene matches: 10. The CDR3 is CASRKFTGGASYNEQFF. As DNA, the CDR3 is TGTGCCAGCAGGAAATTTACCGGGGGGGCCTCCTACAATGAGCAGTTCTTC.

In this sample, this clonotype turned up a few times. The CDR3 loop is CASSDGLLGTEAFF. The CDR3 DNA reads as TGTGCCAGCAGTGACGGGCTGTTGGGCACTGAAGCTTTCTTT. The chain uses TRBV2 and TRBJ1-1; D uncertain. CDR3 length equals 14 residues. From germline, CDR1 is SNHLY and CDR2 FYNNEI. V dropped 3 bases and J dropped 4 bases, with 12 bases sitting between them.

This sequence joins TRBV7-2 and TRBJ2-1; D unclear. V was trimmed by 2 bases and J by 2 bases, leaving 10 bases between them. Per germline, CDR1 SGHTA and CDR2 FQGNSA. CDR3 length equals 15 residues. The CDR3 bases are TGTGCCAGCAGCTTACTGCCAGCCCCCTACAATGAGCAGTTCTTC. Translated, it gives CASSLLPAPYNEQFF.

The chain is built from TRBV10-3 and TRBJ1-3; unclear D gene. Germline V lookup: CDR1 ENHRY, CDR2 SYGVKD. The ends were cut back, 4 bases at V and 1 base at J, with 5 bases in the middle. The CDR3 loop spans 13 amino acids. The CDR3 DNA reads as TGTGCCATCAGTGTAGGTTCTGGAAACACCATATATTTT. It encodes CAISVGSGNTIYF.

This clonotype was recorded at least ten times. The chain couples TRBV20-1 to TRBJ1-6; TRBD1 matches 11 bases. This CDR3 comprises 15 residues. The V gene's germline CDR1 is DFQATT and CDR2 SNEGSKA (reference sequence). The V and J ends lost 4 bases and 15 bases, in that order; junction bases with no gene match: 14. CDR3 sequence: CSATYDIWTGGNLHF. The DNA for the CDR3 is TGCAGTGCTACCTATGATATATGGACAGGGGGCAACCTCCACTTT.

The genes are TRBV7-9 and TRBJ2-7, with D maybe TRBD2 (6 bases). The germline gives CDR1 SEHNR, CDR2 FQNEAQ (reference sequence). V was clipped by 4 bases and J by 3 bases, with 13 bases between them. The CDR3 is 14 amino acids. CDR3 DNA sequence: TGTGCCAGCAGCTCCCGGAGGGGATTCTACGAGCAGTACTTC. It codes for CASSSRRGFYEQYF.

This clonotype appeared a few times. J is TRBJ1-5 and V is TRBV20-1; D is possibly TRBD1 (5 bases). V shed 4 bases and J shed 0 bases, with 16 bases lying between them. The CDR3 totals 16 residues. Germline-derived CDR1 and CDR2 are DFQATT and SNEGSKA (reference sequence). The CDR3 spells CSATRGREYSNQPQHF. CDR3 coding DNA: TGCAGTGCTACCCGGGGGAGGGAATATAGCAATCAGCCCCAGCATTTT.

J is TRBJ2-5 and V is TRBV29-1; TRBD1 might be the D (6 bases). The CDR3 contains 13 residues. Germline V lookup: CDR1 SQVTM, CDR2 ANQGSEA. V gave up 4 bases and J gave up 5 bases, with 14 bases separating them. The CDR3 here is CSVAGQPRETQYF. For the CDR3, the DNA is TGCAGCGTTGCAGGACAGCCGAGGGAGACCCAGTACTTC. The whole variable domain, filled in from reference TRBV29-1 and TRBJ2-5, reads SAVISQKPSRDICQRGTSLTIQCQVDSQVTMMFWYRQQPGQSLTLIATANQGSEATYESGFVIDKFPISRPNLTFSTLTVSNMSPEDSSIYLCSVAGQPRETQYFGPGTRLLVL.

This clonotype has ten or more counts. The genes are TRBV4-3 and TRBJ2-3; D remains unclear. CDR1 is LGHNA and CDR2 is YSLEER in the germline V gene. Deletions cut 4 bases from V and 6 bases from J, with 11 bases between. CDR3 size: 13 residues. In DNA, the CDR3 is TGCGCCAGCAGCCGTCTTCTCACGGATACGCAGTATTTT. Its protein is CASSRLLTDTQYF.

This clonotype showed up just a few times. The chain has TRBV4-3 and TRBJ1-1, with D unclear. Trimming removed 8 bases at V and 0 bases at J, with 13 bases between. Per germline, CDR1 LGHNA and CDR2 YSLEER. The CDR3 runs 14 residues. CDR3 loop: CASQLNRLNTEAFF. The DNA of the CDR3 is TGCGCCAGCCAGCTTAATCGGTTGAACACTGAAGCTTTCTTT.

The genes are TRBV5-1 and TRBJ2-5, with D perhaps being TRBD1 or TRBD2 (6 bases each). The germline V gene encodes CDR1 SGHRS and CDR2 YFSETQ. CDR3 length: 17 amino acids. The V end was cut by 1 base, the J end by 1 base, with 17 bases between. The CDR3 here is CASSLTVGGRGQETQYF. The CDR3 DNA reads TGCGCCAGCAGCTTGACGGTCGGGGGCAGGGGCCAAGAGACCCAGTACTTC.

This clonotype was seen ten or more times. CDR3 amino acids: CAGASDYNEQFF. Written as DNA, the CDR3 is TGTGCGGGGGCTAGCGACTACAATGAGCAGTTCTTC. The gene calls are TRBV12-3 or TRBV12-4 and TRBJ2-1, with D tentatively TRBD1 or TRBD2 (6 bases each). The CDR3 spans 12 residues.

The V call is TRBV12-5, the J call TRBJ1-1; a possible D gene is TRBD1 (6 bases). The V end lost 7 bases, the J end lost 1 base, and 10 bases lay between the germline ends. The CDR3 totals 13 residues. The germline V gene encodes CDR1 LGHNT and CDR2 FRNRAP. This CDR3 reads CASVWTANTEAFF. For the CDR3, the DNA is TGTGCTAGTGTTTGGACAGCGAACACTGAAGCTTTCTTT.